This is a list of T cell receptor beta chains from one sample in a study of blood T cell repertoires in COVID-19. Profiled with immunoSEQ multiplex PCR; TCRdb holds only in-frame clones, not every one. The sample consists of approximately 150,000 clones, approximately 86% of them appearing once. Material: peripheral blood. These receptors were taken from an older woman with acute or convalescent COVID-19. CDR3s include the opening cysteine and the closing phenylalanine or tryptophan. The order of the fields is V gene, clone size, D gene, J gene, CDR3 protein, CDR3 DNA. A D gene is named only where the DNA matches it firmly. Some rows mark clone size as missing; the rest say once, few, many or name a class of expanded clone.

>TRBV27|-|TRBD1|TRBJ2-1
CASSIDRGGYNEQFF
TGTGCCAGCAGTATAGACAGGGGGGGCTACAATGAGCAGTTCTTC
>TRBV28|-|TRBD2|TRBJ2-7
CASSSGGPVYEQYF
TGTGCCAGCTCTAGCGGGGGCCCCGTATACGAGCAGTACTTC
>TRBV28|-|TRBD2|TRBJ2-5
CASSPGLAGIETQYF
TGTGCCAGCAGTCCGGGACTAGCGGGGATCGAGACCCAGTACTTC
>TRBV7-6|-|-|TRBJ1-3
CASSLVPESSGNTIYF
TGTGCCAGCAGCTTAGTCCCGGAGAGCTCTGGAAACACCATATATTTT
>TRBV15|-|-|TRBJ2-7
CATSRDSSYEQYF
TGTGCCACCAGCAGAGACAGCTCCTACGAGCAGTACTTC
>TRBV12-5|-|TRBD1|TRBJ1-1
CASGFGLRTGTMSDTEAFF
TGTGCTAGTGGTTTTGGTCTACGGACAGGGACTATGAGCGACACTGAAGCTTTCTTT
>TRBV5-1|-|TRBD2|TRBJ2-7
CASSLQTSGGSSSYEQYF
TGCGCCAGCAGCCTCCAGACTAGCGGGGGGTCCAGCTCCTACGAGCAGTACTTC
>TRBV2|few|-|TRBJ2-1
CASLRLEVSYNEQFF
TGTGCCAGTCTTCGATTGGAGGTGTCGTACAATGAGCAGTTCTTC
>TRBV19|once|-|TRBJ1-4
CASSIAATGEKLFF
TGTGCCAGTAGTATAGCGGCCACAGGGGAAAAACTGTTTTTT
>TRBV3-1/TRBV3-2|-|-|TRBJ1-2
CASSRDRRDGYTF
TGTGCCAGCAGCCGCGATAGGAGGGACGGCTACACCTTC
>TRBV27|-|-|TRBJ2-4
CASSLGGLAKNIQYF
TGTGCCAGCAGTTTGGGGGGTTTGGCCAAAAACATTCAGTACTTC
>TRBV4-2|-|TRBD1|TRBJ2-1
CASSDTGVGNNEQFF
TGTGCCAGCAGCGATACAGGGGTGGGGAACAATGAGCAGTTCTTC
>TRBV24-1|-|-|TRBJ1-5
CATSAGGASNQPQHF
TGTGCCACCAGTGCGGGAGGGGCAAGCAATCAGCCCCAGCATTTT
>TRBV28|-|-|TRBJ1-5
CASSFEQAHQPQHF
TGTGCCAGCAGTTTTGAACAGGCTCATCAGCCCCAGCATTTT
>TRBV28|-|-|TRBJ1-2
CASSFPGQYYGYTF
TGTGCCAGCAGTTTCCCCGGACAGTACTATGGCTACACCTTC
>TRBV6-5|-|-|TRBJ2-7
CASSRGNEQYF
TGTGCCAGCAGTAGGGGAAACGAGCAGTACTTC
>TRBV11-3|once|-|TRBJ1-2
CASSLGGQNYGYTF
TGTGCCAGCAGCTTAGGTGGACAGAACTATGGCTACACCTTC
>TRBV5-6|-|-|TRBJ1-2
CASSFLRGDGYTF
TGTGCCAGCAGCTTCCTCAGGGGCGATGGCTACACCTTC
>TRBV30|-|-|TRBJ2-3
CAWSATAGTDTQYF
TGTGCCTGGAGTGCGACCGCGGGCACAGATACGCAGTATTTT
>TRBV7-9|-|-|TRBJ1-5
CASSPQGSNQPQHF
TGTGCCAGCAGCCCGCAGGGAAGCAATCAGCCCCAGCATTTT
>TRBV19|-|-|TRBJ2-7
CASSGDYEQYF
TGTGCCAGTAGCGGGGACTACGAGCAGTACTTC
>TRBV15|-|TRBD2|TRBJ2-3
CATSRDRVGGTDTQYF
TGTGCCACCAGCAGAGATCGGGTGGGGGGGACAGATACGCAGTATTTT
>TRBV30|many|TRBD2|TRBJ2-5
CAWSRGLAGGRETQYF
TGTGCCTGGAGTCGAGGACTAGCGGGGGGGCGTGAGACCCAGTACTTC
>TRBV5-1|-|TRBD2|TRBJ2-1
CASSAALAGGNEQFF
TGCGCCAGCAGCGCCGCCCTAGCGGGGGGGAACGAGCAGTTCTTC
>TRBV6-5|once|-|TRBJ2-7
CASEGEAYEQYF
TGTGCCAGCGAAGGAGAAGCCTACGAGCAGTACTTC
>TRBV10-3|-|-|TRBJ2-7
CAISESARTYEQYF
TGTGCCATCAGTGAGTCTGCGCGGACCTACGAGCAGTACTTC
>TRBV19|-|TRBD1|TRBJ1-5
CASSTDRGLIQPQHF
TGTGCCAGTAGTACGGACAGGGGGCTCATTCAGCCCCAGCATTTT
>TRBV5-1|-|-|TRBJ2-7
CAGDSSYEQYF
TGCGCCGGCGACAGTTCCTACGAGCAGTACTTC
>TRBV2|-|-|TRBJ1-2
CASSDRGYYGYTF
TGTGCCAGCAGTGACCGGGGGTACTATGGCTACACCTTC
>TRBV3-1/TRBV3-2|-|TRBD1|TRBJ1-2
CASSPRETGGGYTF
TGTGCCAGCAGCCCACGGGAAACAGGGGGTGGCTACACCTTC
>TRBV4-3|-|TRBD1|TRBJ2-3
CASSQLLRTGVGADTQYF
TGCGCCAGCAGCCAACTCCTTCGGACAGGGGTGGGCGCAGATACGCAGTATTTT
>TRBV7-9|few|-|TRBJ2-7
CASSQLARWDEQYF
TGTGCCAGCAGCCAATTAGCCAGATGGGACGAGCAGTACTTC
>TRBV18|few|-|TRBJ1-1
CASSPAGREGFF
TGTGCCAGCTCACCCGCCGGCAGGGAGGGTTTCTTT
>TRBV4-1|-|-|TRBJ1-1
CASSQEAQGRNTEAFF
TGCGCCAGCAGCCAAGAGGCGCAGGGGAGAAATACTGAAGCTTTCTTT
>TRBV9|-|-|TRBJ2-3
CASSVGGRPDTQYF
TGTGCCAGCAGCGTGGGGGGGCGCCCAGATACGCAGTATTTT
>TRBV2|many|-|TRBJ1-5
CASSEASTFQPQHF
TGTGCCAGCAGTGAAGCGTCAACTTTTCAGCCCCAGCATTTT
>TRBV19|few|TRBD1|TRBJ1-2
CASSVPGQNYGYTF
TGTGCCAGTAGTGTACCGGGACAGAACTATGGCTACACCTTC